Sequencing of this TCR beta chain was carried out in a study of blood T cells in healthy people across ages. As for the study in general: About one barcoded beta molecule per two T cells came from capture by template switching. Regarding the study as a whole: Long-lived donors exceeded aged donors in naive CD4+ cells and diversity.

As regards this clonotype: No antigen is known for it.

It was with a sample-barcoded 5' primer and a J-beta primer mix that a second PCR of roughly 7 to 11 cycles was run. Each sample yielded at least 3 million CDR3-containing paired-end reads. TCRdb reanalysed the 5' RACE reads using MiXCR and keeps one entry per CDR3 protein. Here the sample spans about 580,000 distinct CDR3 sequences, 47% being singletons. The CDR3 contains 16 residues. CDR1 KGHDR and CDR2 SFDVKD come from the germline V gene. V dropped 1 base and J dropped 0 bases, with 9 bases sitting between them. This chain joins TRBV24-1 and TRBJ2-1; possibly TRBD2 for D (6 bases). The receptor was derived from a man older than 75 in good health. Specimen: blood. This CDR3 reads CATSDFTGSSYNEQFF. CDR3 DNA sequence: TGTGCCACCAGTGATTTTACCGGGAGCTCCTACAATGAGCAGTTCTTC.